These 21 T cell receptor beta chains were all obtained from the same sample, sequenced in a study of T cells in tuberculosis. Libraries were prepared by immunoSEQ multiplex PCR; TCRdb keeps only in-frame clonotypes and omits some of them. The sample includes tens of thousands of clones, around 90% of them seen just once. The sample comprised PBMCs. The receptors derive from a donor aged 10-35 years with latent tuberculosis or without tuberculosis infection. Some clones in this sample may be carry-over from other donors' samples.

This rearrangement joins TRBV10-3 to TRBJ2-1; 7 bases match TRBD2. This CDR3 region has 13 residues. Trimming cost V 3 bases and J 4 bases; bases outside gene matches: 0. Germline CDR1 ENHRY, CDR2 SYGVKD. The CDR3 sequence is CAISDGGYNEQFF. Here the CDR3 DNA reads TGTGCCATCAGTGACGGGGGGTACAATGAGCAGTTCTTC.

The rearrangement links TRBV21-1 to TRBJ2-5; the tabulated D call, TRBD2, remains unverified against the DNA. TRBV21-1 is shown as a pseudogene. The CDR3 extends over 16 amino acids. The chain's CDR3 is CASSWRGRLPQETQYF. The CDR3 nucleotides are TGTGCCAGCAGTTGGCGGGGTAGACTCCCCCAAGAGACCCAGTACTTC.

J is TRBJ2-2 and V is TRBV7-2, with D perhaps TRBD2 (5 bases). The germline V and J ends were trimmed by 5 bases and 3 bases, with 13 bases remaining between them. The CDR3 spans 15 residues. The germline CDR1 and CDR2 sequences are SGHTA and FQGNSA. The CDR3 loop reads CASSRSSGYTGELFF. DNA of the CDR3: TGTGCCAGCAGCCGATCGAGCGGATACACCGGGGAGCTGTTTTTT.

The rearrangement joins TRBV7-2 to TRBJ2-7; 7 positions agree with TRBD2. The CDR3 contains 19 residues. Trimming removed 1 base from V and 2 bases from J; junction bases left unmatched: 17. Germline lookup yields CDR1 SGHTA and CDR2 FQGNSA. CDR3 loop: CASSLGFFGQGGDTYEQYF. The CDR3 DNA sequence: TGTGCCAGCAGCTTAGGGTTCTTTGGGCAGGGAGGGGATACCTACGAGCAGTACTTC.

The chain couples TRBV21-1 to TRBJ1-6; TRBD1 reflects the table's D call only, with no check against the DNA. TRBV21-1 is deemed a pseudogene. The CDR3 is 16 residues long. CDR3 nucleotide sequence: TGTGCCAGCAGCAAAGCTACAGGGCTGTATAATTCACCCCTCCACTTT. It specifies CASSKATGLYNSPLHF.

The chain couples TRBV9 to TRBJ2-3, with a tentative D call TRBD2 (6 bases). Germline-derived CDR1 and CDR2 are SGDLS and YYNGEE. Trimming stripped 0 bases from V and 7 bases from J, with 12 bases between. This CDR3 is built from 14 residues. CDR3: CASSVGGGGNTQYF. CDR3 sequence (DNA): TGTGCCAGCAGCGTAGGGGGAGGTGGAAATACGCAGTATTTT.

The rearrangement joins TRBV7-8 to TRBJ2-7; 7 bases line up with TRBD2. The CDR3 runs to 20 residues. The V gene end was trimmed by 2 bases and the J gene end by 4 bases; junction bases not matched to a gene: 23. CDR1 is SGHVS, CDR2 FQNEAQ, per germline. The CDR3 bases are TGTGCCAGCAGCTTAATGGGAGGGGCGGGGGTCTCGGGCTCGGCTTACGAGCAGTACTTC. It codes for CASSLMGGAGVSGSAYEQYF.

The chain combines TRBV28 with TRBJ1-5; D is unresolved. V lost 2 bases and J lost 0, with 17 bases in between. Germline V gene data show CDR1 as MDHEN and CDR2 as SYDVKM. The CDR3 is 18 amino acids. The CDR3 bases are TGTGCCAGCAGTTTAGCCAGTCCGCTAGTTTATAGCAATCAGCCCCAGCATTTT. Translation gives CASSLASPLVYSNQPQHF.

The chain has TRBV19 and TRBJ1-2; D remains unclear. CDR1 LNHDA and CDR2 SQIVND come from the germline V gene (reference sequence). This CDR3 is 15 amino acids long. The V and J ends lost 6 bases and 3 bases respectively, with 17 bases between them. The CDR3 here is CASSREGILDYGYTF. DNA for the CDR3: TGTGCCAGTAGCCGTGAGGGTATATTGGACTATGGCTACACCTTC.

This chain connects TRBV6-1 to TRBJ1-1; D is possibly TRBD1 (6 bases). The germline V and J ends were trimmed by 0 bases and 10 bases, with 6 bases remaining between them. The CDR3 consists of 11 residues. Germline loops: CDR1 MNHNS, CDR2 SASEGT. The CDR3 coding sequence is TGTGCCAGCAGTGAAGCAGGGGGAGCTTTCTTT. It codes for CASSEAGGAFF.

The chain links TRBV30 to TRBJ2-3; 8 bases line up with TRBD2. The CDR3 sequence is 15 residues long. J lost 6 bases, V lost 1 base, and 9 bases had no gene match. Germline V CDR1 and CDR2: GTSNPN, SVGIG (reference sequence). CDR3 nucleotide sequence: TGTGCCTGGAGTGCCACTAGCCGGGGGGGGGATACGCAGTATTTT. This codes for CAWSATSRGGDTQYF.

The chain combines TRBV19 with TRBJ1-6; D uncertain. Trimming stripped 4 bases from V and 0 bases from J, with 4 bases between. CDR1 and CDR2 (germline): LNHDA, SQIVND (reference sequence). CDR3 size: 14 residues. CDR3: CASSRSSYNSPLHF. The CDR3 DNA is TGTGCCAGTAGTAGGAGCTCCTATAATTCACCCCTCCACTTT.

As DNA, the CDR3 is TGTGCCAGCAGTGGATATCTAGCGACAGGGATCTATGGCTACACCTTC. It specifies CASSGYLATGIYGYTF. The V and J genes are TRBV28 and TRBJ1-2; TRBD1 matches 7 bases. V lost 5 bases, J lost 4 bases, and 13 bases stayed unmatched. The CDR3 spans 16 residues. The germline CDR1 and CDR2 sequences are MDHEN and SYDVKM.

V is TRBV6-5 and J is TRBJ1-1; TRBD1 matches at 7 bases. Losses at the gene ends were 4 bases for V and 2 bases for J; bases not matched to a gene: 4. The CDR3 totals 14 residues. Germline CDR1 is MNHEY and CDR2 is SVGAGI. The CDR3 loop reads CASSSGQANTEAFF. CDR3 nucleotide sequence: TGTGCCAGCAGTTCCGGACAGGCTAACACTGAAGCTTTCTTT.

CDR3 in amino acids: CASSVVPGGLGEAFF. The CDR3 coding sequence is TGTGCCAGCAGCGTAGTCCCCGGGGGGTTGGGTGAAGCTTTCTTT. The gene calls are TRBV9 and TRBJ1-1; a possible D gene is TRBD1 (5 bases). The CDR3 extends over 15 amino acids. Germline V lookup: CDR1 SGDLS, CDR2 YYNGEE. V was shortened by 0 bases and J by 7 bases, with 16 bases between the two germline ends.

The CDR3, as DNA: TGTGCCAGCACCCTCCCACAGGGGGCAGGCAATCAGCCCCAGCATTTT. As protein: CASTLPQGAGNQPQHF. The V call is TRBV28, the J call TRBJ1-5; TRBD1 matches at 9 bases. Unmatched junction bases numbered 9, after V lost 7 bases and J lost 2 bases. The CDR3 is 16 residues long. CDR1 MDHEN and CDR2 SYDVKM come from the germline V gene.

V and J are TRBV28 and TRBJ1-1; D is unclear. Trimming cost V 8 bases and J 1 base, with 17 bases left between them. Germline V CDR1 and CDR2: MDHEN, SYDVKM. CDR3 length: 15 residues. The CDR3 loop is CASLRREGKNTEAFF. The CDR3 region has the DNA TGTGCCAGCCTCAGGCGAGAGGGTAAGAACACTGAAGCTTTCTTT.

CDR3 bases: TGTGCCAGCAGTTTAGCGGGTCGAGATACGCAGTATTTT. Translated, it gives CASSLAGRDTQYF. V and J are TRBV27 and TRBJ2-3; D is perhaps TRBD2 (5 bases). The CDR3 is made up of 13 amino acids. From germline, CDR1 is MNHEY and CDR2 SMNVEV (reference sequence). Deletions cut 2 bases from V and 5 bases from J, with 8 bases between.

The rearrangement links TRBV7-9 to TRBJ1-3, with 8 bases aligning to TRBD1. The trim removed 11 bases at V and 6 bases at J, leaving 12 bases unmatched. In germline, CDR1 is SEHNR, CDR2 FQNEAQ (reference sequence). The CDR3 covers 14 residues. In DNA form, the CDR3 reads TGTGCCGGATGGACGGGACAGGACATAAACACCATATATTTT. It codes for CAGWTGQDINTIYF. The full variable domain, its missing parts supplied by reference TRBV7-9 and TRBJ1-3, is DTGVSQNPRHKITKRGQNVTFRCDPISEHNRLYWYRQTLGQGPEFLTYFQNEAQLEKSRLLSDRFSAERPKGSFSTLEIQRTEQGDSAMYLCAGWTGQDINTIYFGEGSWLTVV.

The rearrangement uses TRBV2 and TRBJ2-1; 12 bases match TRBD2. Looked up from germline, CDR1 is SNHLY and CDR2 is FYNNEI. The CDR3 runs to 13 residues. J gave up 7 bases and V 9 bases, and 4 bases lay outside the gene matches. CDR3 residues: CASTSGRLNEQFF. CDR3 DNA sequence: TGTGCCAGTACTAGCGGGAGGTTGAATGAGCAGTTCTTC.

The J gene is TRBJ1-1, the V gene TRBV5-6; D is possibly TRBD1 (5 bases). The germline V and J ends were trimmed by 2 bases and 5 bases, with 19 bases remaining between them. Germline V lookup: CDR1 SGHDT, CDR2 YYEEEE. This CDR3 region has 16 residues. In DNA, the CDR3 is TGTGCCAGCAGCTTTTGGTCATCACCGCGGGGGACTGAAGCTTTCTTT. Translated: CASSFWSSPRGTEAFF.